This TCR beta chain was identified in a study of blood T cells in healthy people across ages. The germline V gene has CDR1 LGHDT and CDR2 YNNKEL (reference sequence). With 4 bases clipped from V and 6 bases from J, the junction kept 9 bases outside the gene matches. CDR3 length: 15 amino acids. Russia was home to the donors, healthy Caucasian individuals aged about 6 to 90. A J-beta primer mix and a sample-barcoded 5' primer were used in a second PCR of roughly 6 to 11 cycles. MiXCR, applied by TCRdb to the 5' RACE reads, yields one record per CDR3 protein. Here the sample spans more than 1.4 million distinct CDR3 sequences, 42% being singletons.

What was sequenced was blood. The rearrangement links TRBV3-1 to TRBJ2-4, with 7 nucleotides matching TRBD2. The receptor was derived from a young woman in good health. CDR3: CASSPLAVGLNIQYF. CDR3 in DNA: TGTGCCAGCAGCCCGCTAGCGGTAGGATTAAACATTCAGTACTTC.